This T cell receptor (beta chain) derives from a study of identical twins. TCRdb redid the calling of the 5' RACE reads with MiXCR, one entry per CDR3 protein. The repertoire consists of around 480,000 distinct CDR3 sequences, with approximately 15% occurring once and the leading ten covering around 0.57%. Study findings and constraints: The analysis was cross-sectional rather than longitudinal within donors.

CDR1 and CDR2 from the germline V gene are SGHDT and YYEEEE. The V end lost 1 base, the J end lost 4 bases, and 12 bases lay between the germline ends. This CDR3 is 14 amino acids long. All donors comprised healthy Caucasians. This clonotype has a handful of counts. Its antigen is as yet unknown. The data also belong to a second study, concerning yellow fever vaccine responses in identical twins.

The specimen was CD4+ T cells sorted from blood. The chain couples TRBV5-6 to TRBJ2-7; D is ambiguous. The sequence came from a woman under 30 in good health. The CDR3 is CASSLLDPLYEQYF. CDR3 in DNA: TGTGCCAGCAGCTTGCTGGACCCCTTGTACGAGCAGTACTTC.